This T cell receptor beta chain was retrieved from a study of T-cell memory formation after mild COVID-19. Points from the study as a whole: A second wave expanding day 15 to 37 was CD4+-biased; contracting clones were balanced. The study detected some responding clones in pre-infection memory, suggesting cross-reactive memory joined. Contracting CD8+ clones were enriched in EMRA, CD4+ mainly in CM and EM.

As for this clonotype: What it binds is unknown.

The CDR3 is 14 residues long. J gave up 8 bases and V 3 bases, and 9 bases lay outside the gene matches. Germline CDR1 is LNHDA and CDR2 is SQIVND (reference sequence). It was 5'RACE with constant-segment primers that produced the TCR alpha and TCR beta cDNA libraries, which carried sample barcodes and UMIs. One entry per CDR3 protein results from TCRdb running MiXCR on the 5' RACE reads. Of nearly 110,000 distinct CDR3 sequences listed, around 12% are singletons. The sample consisted of PBMCs or a T cell subset sorted from them (not recorded which). This chain connects TRBV19 to TRBJ1-2, with TRBD1 identical over 7 bases. This TCR was sampled from an adult woman who had mild COVID-19 (a few samples of this study predate the infection). Cell type and time point are not known. The CDR3 sequence is CASSIRSTGDGYTF. DNA for the CDR3: TGTGCCAGTAGTATCCGTTCTACAGGGGACGGCTACACCTTC.